This is a list of T cell receptor beta chains from one sample in a study of CD8 T cell repertoires and HIV-1 epitope variants. Sequenced by immunoSEQ multiplex PCR; TCRdb stores in-frame clones only, minus some. The table records approximately 2,600 clones, under 75% of them present only once. No antigen is known for these receptors. The sample comprised cultured CD8+ T cells derived from PBMCs. The receptors were gathered from a male donor with HIV. Both conserved end residues are part of each CDR3. The D gene is left open where the match is weak. Only some rows state a clone size, as once, few, many or a class for expanded clones.

d_call	clone_size	v_call	j_call	cdr3_nt	cdr3_aa
NA	medium-sized	TRBV5-6	TRBJ2-7	TGTGCCAGCAGCGACTCGACAGTTACCTACGAGCAGTACTTC	CASSDSTVTYEQYF
TRBD2	NA	TRBV6-5	TRBJ2-1	TGTGCCAGCCGCATAGCGGGAGGTCCCAATGAGCAGTTCTTC	CASRIAGGPNEQFF
NA	NA	TRBV19	TRBJ2-3	TGTGCCAGTAGGGTCGAGGAGGGTGACAACACAGATACGCAGTATTTT	CASRVEEGDNTDTQYF
NA	NA	TRBV4-3	TRBJ1-2	TGCGCCAGCAGCCAAGACGGCAGAACTAACTATGGCTACACCTTC	CASSQDGRTNYGYTF
TRBD2	NA	TRBV27	TRBJ2-1	TGTGCCAGCAGTGCTACCCCCACGGGACTAGCGGGGACCAATGAGCAGTTCTTC	CASSATPTGLAGTNEQFF
NA	NA	TRBV7-9	TRBJ2-2	TGTGCCAGCAGCCCCGGGGGCCAAGGGGAGCTGTTTTTT	CASSPGGQGELFF
NA	NA	TRBV6-6	TRBJ1-6	TGTGCCAGCAGTAATACCGGGAACTATAATTCACCCCTCCACTTT	CASSNTGNYNSPLHF
NA	few	TRBV6-5	TRBJ2-7	TGTGCCAGCAGTCCGGGACCCACCGGGAACGAGCAGTACTTC	CASSPGPTGNEQYF
NA	NA	TRBV2	TRBJ2-2	TGTGCCAGCAGTGCGGGGGCTAGCGGTATGCGAGACACCGGGGAGCTGTTTTTT	CASSAGASGMRDTGELFF
NA	NA	TRBV10-1	TRBJ2-2	TGCGCCAGCAGTGAGTTTGGGGGCACCGGGGAGCTGTTTTTT	CASSEFGGTGELFF
NA	NA	TRBV11-3	TRBJ2-2	TGTGCCAGCAGCTTGAGCGACACCGGGGAGCTGTTTTTT	CASSLSDTGELFF
NA	few	TRBV28	TRBJ2-2	TGTGCCAGCAGTTTGTGGGCGGAAGGGTCCACCGGGGAGCTGTTTTTT	CASSLWAEGSTGELFF
NA	large	TRBV6-1	TRBJ1-2	TGTGCCAGCAGTGAACTTCCACAAGACCTAGACTATGGCTACACCTTC	CASSELPQDLDYGYTF
NA	NA	TRBV5-6	TRBJ2-7	TGTGCCAGCAGCGAGGGGCGCATGATTGCCTCCCAGTACTTC	CASSEGRMIASQYF
TRBD1	NA	TRBV6-5	TRBJ1-1	TGTGCCAGCAGTTACGAGACAGGGGTCCTCACTGAAGCTTTCTTT	CASSYETGVLTEAFF
TRBD2	NA	TRBV6-1	TRBJ2-3	TGTGCCAGCAGTGAATTGGGGGCTAGCGGGAGCACAGATACGCAGTATTTT	CASSELGASGSTDTQYF
TRBD1	NA	TRBV9	TRBJ1-2	TGTGCCAGCAACCAGGGGGCTTATGGCTACACCTTC	CASNQGAYGYTF
NA	NA	TRBV6-1	TRBJ1-1	TGTGCCAGCAAGGCGGGGGCCCCTAACACTGAAGCTTTCTTT	CASKAGAPNTEAFF
NA	NA	TRBV5-4	TRBJ1-5	TGTGCCAGCAGCTATGGACAGAGCAATCAGCCCCAGCATTTT	CASSYGQSNQPQHF
NA	NA	TRBV21-1	TRBJ2-3	TGTGCCAGCAGCAAGGAGACTAGCGGGAGCCCAGCAGTATATTTT	CASSKETSGSPAVYF
NA	NA	TRBV5-4	TRBJ2-1	TGTGCCAGCAGCCCCCAGGGTGGACTCCCCGCCGACAATGAGCAGTTCTTC	CASSPQGGLPADNEQFF
TRBD2	NA	TRBV28	TRBJ2-1	TGTGCCAGCAGTTTATCGCGGGGGGCTATGGAGCAGTTCTTC	CASSLSRGAMEQFF